This passage covers 8 T cell receptor beta chains from one sample sequenced in a study of blood T cell repertoires in COVID-19. The method was immunoSEQ multiplex PCR; TCRdb's version includes in-frame clones alone and lacks a portion of them. The repertoire consists of 90,000 or so clones, with about two thirds occurring once and the leading ten covering approximately 15%. Sequenced material: peripheral blood. All receptors derive from a woman older than 75 with acute or convalescent COVID-19.

Only one count was recorded for this clone. This CDR3 is CASSLAGMDRGEFF. The CDR3, as DNA: TGTGCCAGCAGCTTGGCTGGAATGGACAGGGGGGAGTTCTTC. This sequence joins TRBV5-4 and TRBJ2-1; 10 bases are a match to TRBD1. CDR1 and CDR2 from the germline V gene are SGHNT and YYREEE (reference sequence). CDR3 length equals 14 residues. The V gene end was trimmed by 0 bases and the J gene end by 14 bases; junction bases not matched to a gene: 8.

The V and J genes are TRBV5-6 and TRBJ2-2, with 10 bases aligning to TRBD1. The CDR3 totals 16 residues. The junction had 5 bases not matched to a gene; V was cut back by 5 bases and J by 1 base. Germline loops: CDR1 SGHDT, CDR2 YYEEEE. In DNA form, the CDR3 reads TGTGCCAGCAGAGCGGACAGGGGGGTGAACACCGGGGAGCTGTTTTTT. Its protein is CASRADRGVNTGELFF.

The J gene is TRBJ1-4, the V gene TRBV6-5; D might be TRBD1 (6 bases). Trimming cost V 5 bases and J 5 bases, with 15 bases left between them. The CDR3 runs 15 residues. Looked up from germline, CDR1 is MNHEY and CDR2 is SVGAGI. Written as DNA, the CDR3 is TGTGCCAGCAGTCCTAAGGGACATTGGAATGAAAAACTGTTTTTT. Encoded protein: CASSPKGHWNEKLFF.

This chain connects TRBV6-2 or TRBV6-3 to TRBJ2-7; D not resolved. The germline V gene encodes CDR1 MNHEY and CDR2 SVGEGT. Trimming removed 9 bases at V and 3 bases at J, with 12 bases between. CDR3 length equals 12 residues. The CDR3 loop is CASSLNSYEQYF. CDR3 nucleotide sequence: TGTGCCAGTAGCCTAAACAGCTACGAGCAGTACTTC.

This chain joins TRBV4-1 and TRBJ1-4; a possible D gene is TRBD1 (5 bases). This CDR3 comprises 15 residues. The ends were cut back, 0 bases at V and 8 bases at J, with 13 bases in the middle. Germline CDR1 reads MGHRA; CDR2 reads YSYEKL. The CDR3 sequence is CASSQDVGGYEKLFF. The CDR3 bases are TGCGCCAGCAGCCAAGACGTGGGGGGTTACGAAAAACTGTTTTTT.

The chain uses TRBV18 and TRBJ1-5; 8 bases are a match to TRBD1. Trimming removed 2 bases from V and 4 bases from J; junction bases left unmatched: 4. The V gene's germline CDR1 is KGHSH and CDR2 LQKENI. CDR3 length: 15 residues. The CDR3 loop reads CASSPGTGNNQPQHF. Here the CDR3 DNA reads TGTGCCAGCTCACCAGGGACAGGAAATAATCAGCCCCAGCATTTT.

V usage is TRBV6-5 and J usage is TRBJ2-1; TRBD1 matches at 8 bases. Losses at the gene ends were 6 bases for V and 5 bases for J; bases not matched to a gene: 9. This CDR3 is built from 15 residues. Germline V gene sequence: CDR1 MNHEY, CDR2 SVGAGI. This CDR3 reads CASSLLSGGHNEQFF. The CDR3 nucleotides read TGTGCCAGCAGCCTACTCTCAGGGGGCCACAATGAGCAGTTCTTC.

The chain is built from TRBV3-1 (or the pseudogene TRBV3-2) and TRBJ2-7, with 10 bases identical to TRBD1. The V gene's germline CDR1 is LGHDT and CDR2 YNNKEL (reference sequence). The CDR3 is 16 residues long. With 3 bases clipped from V and 5 bases from J, the junction kept 10 bases outside the gene matches. CDR3 coding DNA: TGTGCCAGCAGCCAGGGACAGGGGAAAATCTTGGACGAGCAGTACTTC. It translates to CASSQGQGKILDEQYF.